Below are 15 T cell receptor beta chains sequenced from a single sample in a study of shared clonotypes between healthy human individuals. Assay used: immunoSEQ multiplex PCR; TCRdb lists only in-frame clones, some missing. The sample yields almost 750,000 clones, roughly 72% seen once. The material sequenced was memory CD4+ T cells sorted from blood. Subset defined: CD45RA-negative fraction. These receptors were obtained from a woman aged 30 to 39 in good health.

The V gene is TRBV28, the J gene TRBJ1-2; 8 bases are shared with TRBD1. The CDR3 is 15 amino acids. V lost 3 bases and J lost 6; bases outside the gene matches: 9. From germline, CDR1 is MDHEN and CDR2 SYDVKM. In DNA, the CDR3 is TGTGCCAGCAGTTTTCCCCACGACAGGGGAAATGGCTACACCTTC. Its translation is CASSFPHDRGNGYTF.

V usage is TRBV5-1 and J usage is TRBJ1-1, with a possible D match to TRBD1 (6 bases). CDR1 is SGHRS and CDR2 is YFSETQ in the germline V gene. CDR3 size: 14 residues. V gave up 6 bases and J gave up 4 bases, with 16 bases separating them. The chain's CDR3 is CASKMGARGTEAFF. The CDR3 DNA reads as TGCGCCAGCAAAATGGGGGCTAGGGGCACTGAAGCTTTCTTT.

This clone appeared a single time. Within the sample, other DNA sequences also encode this same CDR3. The chain is built from TRBV6-1 and TRBJ2-2; D is uncertain. Germline assignment: CDR1 MNHNS and CDR2 SASEGT. Trimming removed 3 bases at V and 2 bases at J, with 7 bases between. CDR3 size: 14 residues. The CDR3 coding sequence is TGTGCCAGCAGTGAGGGTGGAAACACCGGGGAGCTGTTTTTT. The encoded protein is CASSEGGNTGELFF.

The chain has TRBV12-5 and TRBJ1-2, with 7 bases that match TRBD1. The CDR3 has 13 residues. With V trimmed by 6 bases and J by 2 bases, 3 bases remained unmatched. Germline V CDR1 and CDR2: LGHNT, FRNRAP. DNA for the CDR3: TGTGCTAGTGGCGACAGGGAGAACTATGGCTACACCTTC. Translating gives CASGDRENYGYTF.

This chain connects TRBV5-1 to TRBJ2-7, with D unresolved. CDR3 length: 15 amino acids. V was trimmed by 1 base and J by 1 base, leaving 12 bases between them. CDR1 SGHRS and CDR2 YFSETQ come from the germline V gene. The DNA of the CDR3 is TGCGCCAGCAGCTTGAGTGGCGTCGGATCCTACGAGCAGTACTTC. Protein product: CASSLSGVGSYEQYF.

The gene calls are TRBV5-6 and TRBJ2-5; unclear D gene. In germline, CDR1 is SGHDT, CDR2 YYEEEE. V was trimmed by 0 bases and J by 4 bases, leaving 7 bases between them. The length of the CDR3 is 13 residues. In DNA form, the CDR3 reads TGTGCCAGCAGCTTGGTTAGCAGAGAGACCCAGTACTTC. It translates to CASSLVSRETQYF.

This sequence joins TRBV10-3 and TRBJ2-1; TRBD2 agrees at 8 bases. This CDR3 is 15 amino acids long. V shed 6 bases, J shed 6 bases, and the junction held 10 bases outside the gene matches. CDR1 is ENHRY, CDR2 SYGVKD, per germline. The CDR3, as DNA: TGTGCCATCAGAGAGGGACTAGAGGTCTTCAATGAGCAGTTCTTC. Its translation is CAIREGLEVFNEQFF.

The chain combines TRBV15 with TRBJ2-7; D perhaps matches TRBD2 (7 bases). V was trimmed by 6 bases and J by 7 bases, leaving 22 bases between them. The CDR3 is 15 residues long. Germline CDR1 reads LNHNV; CDR2 reads YYDKDF (reference sequence). Here the CDR3 reads CATRGGRSGAEEQYF. DNA for the CDR3: TGTGCCACCAGGGGGGGGCGATCGGGGGCGGAAGAGCAGTACTTC.

The V and J genes are TRBV28 and TRBJ2-3; TRBD2 agrees at 8 bases. The J segment lost 0 bases and the V segment lost 5 bases, leaving 4 bases of the junction unmatched. The germline gives CDR1 MDHEN, CDR2 SYDVKM. This CDR3 region has 15 residues. The CDR3 here is CASSAVAGSTDTQYF. DNA for the CDR3: TGTGCCAGCAGTGCAGTAGCGGGGAGCACAGATACGCAGTATTTT.

This clone was found many times. This chain connects TRBV14 to TRBJ2-4; 7 positions match TRBD1. The CDR3 is made up of 16 amino acids. J lost 2 bases, V lost 1 base, and 5 bases had no gene match. Germline V gene sequence: CDR1 SGHDN, CDR2 FVKESK. For the CDR3, the DNA is TGTGCCAGCAGCCAAGCGAGGGGGCGGACCAAAAACATTCAGTACTTC. This gives the protein CASSQARGRTKNIQYF.

The chain is built from TRBV30 and TRBJ2-3, with D unresolved. V was clipped by 1 base and J by 4 bases, with 21 bases between them. The CDR3 consists of 17 residues. CDR1 is GTSNPN, CDR2 SVGIG, per germline (reference sequence). The CDR3 protein is CAWSERWGRVVSDTQYF. In DNA form, the CDR3 reads TGTGCCTGGAGTGAACGGTGGGGAAGGGTAGTGTCAGATACGCAGTATTTT.

As to this clone: The junction departs from the called germline gene at one end, perhaps through a read error. The chain employs TRBV28 and TRBJ2-7; 9 bases align to TRBD1. CDR1 and CDR2 from the germline V gene are MDHEN and SYDVKM. The CDR3 loop spans 11 amino acids. The CDR3 is CASRDRDREVF. The CDR3 DNA sequence: TGTGCCAGCAGGGACCGGGACAGGGAGGTTTTC.

The chain recombines TRBV19 with TRBJ2-7; 9 bases are a match to TRBD1. CDR3 length: 15 residues. The J segment lost 5 bases and the V segment lost 5 bases, leaving 10 bases of the junction unmatched. Germline CDR1 is LNHDA and CDR2 is SQIVND (reference sequence). CDR3 DNA sequence: TGTGCCAGTAGTCCCTCCGGGACAGGGTCCGACGAGCAGTACTTC. Translation: CASSPSGTGSDEQYF.

This clone was seen ten or more times. The chain recombines TRBV29-1 with TRBJ2-3, with D tentatively TRBD2 (6 bases). This CDR3 spans 14 amino acids. The germline V and J ends were trimmed by 6 bases and 7 bases, with 20 bases remaining between them. Germline CDR1 and CDR2: SQVTM and ANQGSEA. CDR3 residues: CSVTTGGPSNTQYF. CDR3 bases: TGCAGCGTGACTACTGGAGGGCCCTCAAATACGCAGTATTTT.

The chain combines TRBV28 with TRBJ1-4; 11 nucleotides match TRBD1. Germline V gives CDR1 MDHEN, CDR2 SYDVKM. Unmatched junction bases numbered 10, after V lost 5 bases and J lost 8 bases. The CDR3 is 16 residues long. CDR3 coding DNA: TGTGCCAGCAGTATTAGGGGACAGGGGGGTGGAGAAAAACTGTTTTTT. It yields the protein CASSIRGQGGGEKLFF.